This T cell receptor (beta chain) was sequenced for a study of cytomegalovirus exposure and HLA in healthy donors. Study-level background: The 90 to 150 validation repertoires matched the 600 to 700 first-cohort repertoires in platform, a later analysis reported.

Using immunoSEQ multiplex PCR, the repertoire was profiled, and TCRdb retains in-frame clones only, with some absent. The table includes some 170,000 clones, roughly 86% detected once. Looked up from germline, CDR1 is KGHSH and CDR2 is LQKENI. The CDR3 contains 13 residues. Trimming cost V 6 bases and J 3 bases, with 9 bases left between them. Of note for this clone: Its target is not known.

Study results and limitations: The finding came from a later analysis; first-cohort TCR clusters tended to co-occur in the roughly 110 validation repertoires. The study flagged some 170 TCR beta chains as cytomegalovirus-associated.

The source material was PBMCs. This sequence was found in a man aged 18 to 35 in good health and CMV-seropositive. J is TRBJ1-5 and V is TRBV18; D is unresolved. CDR3 nucleotides: TGTGCCAGCTCGCCTACTTCCAATCAGCCCCAGCATTTT. Its translation: CASSPTSNQPQHF.